The TCR beta chain described here comes from a study of Ad26.COV2.S vaccination and SARS-CoV-2 variants. Study in general: Doses of Ad26.COV2.S were injected into muscle once or twice, 56 days apart.

Clones were read by immunoSEQ multiplex PCR, and TCRdb kept only the in-frame ones, dropping some. The sample lists roughly 320,000 clones; about 85% were seen once. Treatment reported: approximately 18 received Ad26.COV2.S at low or high dose, single or two shots; roughly 5 received placebo; per-sample allocation not given. Repertoires come from day 63 after the first vaccine or placebo injection. A Boston adult aged 18-55 years was the donor. Spike of the Wuhan-strain SARS-CoV-2 was expressed by an Ad26 vector, which formed the vaccine. Source: peripheral blood, taken in a trial of Ad26.COV2.S vaccine versus placebo. This sequence originates from a person aged 18-65 years who received the Ad26.COV2.S COVID-19 vaccine or a placebo.

CDR3 sequence: CASSYTTGTEVGEQFF. The DNA for the CDR3 is TGCGCCAGCAGCTACACGACAGGGACGGAGGTCGGTGAGCAGTTCTTC. The chain recombines TRBV5-1 with TRBJ2-1; 7 bases match TRBD1. CDR3 length: 16 amino acids. The V and J ends lost 3 bases and 9 bases, in that order; junction bases with no gene match: 15. CDR1 and CDR2 from the germline V gene are SGHRS and YFSETQ.